This record covers a single TCR beta chain. No antigen is known for it. This sample was included in a study of identifying expanded T cells in peripheral blood. Points from the study as a whole: Approximately 1.1 clones differed between technical replicates, versus roughly 16 and 20 over time.

The data were produced by immunoSEQ multiplex PCR, yet TCRdb's version contains in-frame clones alone and is incomplete. The sample records under 70,000 clones, approximately 89% being singletons. CDR3 size: 17 residues. The ends were cut back, 4 bases at V and 0 bases at J, with 13 bases in the middle. The germline V gene has CDR1 MNHNS and CDR2 SASEGT. No infections or other immune events were documented during collection. The sample consisted of blood. V is TRBV6-1 and J is TRBJ2-6; D possibly corresponds to TRBD1 (6 bases). The receptor comes from a person between 18 and 75 years old in good health. CDR3 region: CASSGAGAISGANVLTF. The CDR3 nucleotides are TGTGCCAGCAGTGGGGCAGGGGCGATCTCTGGGGCCAACGTCCTGACTTTC.